This is a list of T cell receptor beta chains from one sample in a study of CD8+ T cells in alopecia areata. Repertoires were generated with immunoSEQ multiplex PCR, while TCRdb's copy carries only in-frame clones and drops some. The top ten clones hold 14% of a sample with 150,000 to 200,000 clones, less than 70% of them seen once. The sample in question was CD4+ T cells sorted from blood, obtained at week 24, from a patient treated with tofacitinib. The receptors originated from a human donor with alopecia areata. Both conserved end residues are part of each CDR3. The order of the fields is V gene, clone size, CDR3 length, D gene, J gene, CDR3 protein, CDR3 DNA. A D gene is named only where the DNA matches it firmly. Clone sizes are given selectively: once, few, many, or a class where the clone is expanded.

>TRBV27|-|15|-|TRBJ1-6
CASSPQTTRNSPLHF
TGTGCCAGCAGTCCCCAAACGACGCGAAATTCACCCCTCCACTTT
>TRBV25-1|-|12|-|TRBJ1-2
CASSVPKGSYTF
TGTGCCAGCAGTGTACCTAAGGGGTCCTACACCTTC
>TRBV4-1|few|13|-|TRBJ2-3
CASSQQSTDTQYF
TGCGCCAGCAGCCAGCAGAGCACAGATACGCAGTATTTT
>TRBV29-1|-|14|-|TRBJ2-2
CSVPGPGNTGELFF
TGCAGCGTTCCGGGGCCCGGGAACACCGGGGAGCTGTTTTTT
>TRBV15|-|12|-|TRBJ1-2
CATSRDRNGYTF
TGTGCCACCAGCAGAGATCGTAATGGCTACACCTTC
>TRBV30|-|12|-|TRBJ2-3
CAWSLSTDTQYF
TGTGCCTGGAGTTTGAGCACAGATACGCAGTATTTT
>TRBV27|few|17|-|TRBJ1-2
CASSFLFSTDKNYGYTF
TGTGCCAGCAGTTTCTTGTTTTCAACCGACAAGAACTATGGCTACACCTTC
>TRBV9|once|14|-|TRBJ1-6
CASGRGTTNSPLHF
TGTGCCAGCGGACGGGGCACCACCAATTCACCCCTCCACTTT
>TRBV6-5|-|14|TRBD1|TRBJ1-6
CASSYRGLSSPLHF
TGTGCCAGCAGTTACAGGGGGCTAAGCTCACCCCTCCACTTT
>TRBV9|-|14|-|TRBJ1-2
CASSVEEWNYGYTF
TGTGCCAGCAGCGTAGAAGAGTGGAACTATGGCTACACCTTC
>TRBV5-1|-|13|-|TRBJ1-6
CASSLDSNSPLHF
TGCGCCAGCAGCTTGGACAGCAATTCACCCCTCCACTTT
>TRBV18|few|11|TRBD1|TRBJ1-1
CASSTGQEAFF
TGTGCCAGCTCAACGGGACAGGAAGCTTTCTTT
>TRBV15|-|15|-|TRBJ1-1
CATSTRGRVNTEAFF
TGTGCCACCAGCACTAGAGGACGGGTGAACACTGAAGCTTTCTTT
>TRBV9|-|14|-|TRBJ2-7
CASSAGATSYEQYF
TGTGCCAGCAGCGCGGGGGCCACCTCCTACGAGCAGTACTTC
>TRBV29-1|few|12|-|TRBJ1-2
CSAGDKNYGYTF
TGCAGCGCCGGGGACAAGAACTATGGCTACACCTTC
>TRBV11-3|-|15|-|TRBJ2-3
CASSLDAGFADTQYF
TGTGCCAGCAGCTTAGATGCGGGTTTCGCAGATACGCAGTATTTT
>TRBV29-1|-|16|TRBD1|TRBJ1-2
CSVEAGTGGRNYGYTF
TGCAGCGTTGAAGCCGGGACAGGGGGTCGTAACTATGGCTACACCTTC
>TRBV10-3|-|15|TRBD2|TRBJ2-3
CAITAAGGSTDTQYF
TGTGCCATCACAGCAGCGGGGGGGAGCACAGATACGCAGTATTTT
>TRBV5-1|few|13|TRBD1|TRBJ2-7
CASSAHRGHEQYF
TGCGCCAGCAGCGCACACAGGGGGCACGAGCAGTACTTC
>TRBV18|-|15|-|TRBJ1-3
CASSPARGLGNTIYF
TGTGCCAGCTCACCTGCCAGGGGCTTAGGAAACACCATATATTTT
>TRBV18|-|13|-|TRBJ2-6
CASSPGTRNVLTF
TGTGCCAGCTCACCCGGGACCCGAAACGTCCTGACTTTC
>TRBV6-5|-|12|-|TRBJ2-7
CASSSIGGEQYF
TGTGCCAGCAGTTCCATAGGAGGGGAGCAGTACTTC
>TRBV5-1|-|16|TRBD1|TRBJ1-2
CASSPNLGQGSYGYTF
TGCGCCAGCAGCCCGAACCTCGGACAGGGGAGCTATGGCTACACCTTC
>TRBV27|once|13|-|TRBJ1-5
CASSLRASQPQHF
TGTGCCAGCAGTTTAAGGGCGAGTCAGCCCCAGCATTTT
>TRBV30|-|14|-|TRBJ1-4
CAWSAGSTNEKLFF
TGTGCCTGGAGTGCGGGGTCAACTAATGAAAAACTGTTTTTT
>TRBV18|few|14|-|TRBJ2-6
CASSPAGGANVLTF
TGTGCCAGCTCACCAGCCGGGGGGGCCAACGTCCTGACTTTC
>TRBV5-5|-|14|-|TRBJ2-7
CASAPLGSSYEQYF
TGTGCCAGCGCACCCCTGGGGAGCTCCTACGAGCAGTACTTC
>TRBV14|-|14|-|TRBJ2-6
CASSHVAGANVLTF
TGTGCCAGCAGCCACGTTGCCGGGGCCAACGTCCTGACTTTC
>TRBV4-1|-|14|TRBD1|TRBJ2-7
CASSFRQGGYEQYF
TGCGCCAGCAGCTTCCGACAGGGTGGCTACGAGCAGTACTTC
>TRBV2|-|14|TRBD1|TRBJ1-1
CASSRDSQSTEAFF
TGTGCCAGCAGTCGGGACAGCCAGAGCACTGAAGCTTTCTTT
>TRBV10-3|-|13|TRBD1|TRBJ2-5
CAVGQGYQETQYF
TGTGCCGTGGGACAGGGTTACCAAGAGACCCAGTACTTC
>TRBV30|-|14|TRBD1|TRBJ1-2
CAWATRGSNYGYTF
TGTGCCTGGGCAACCAGGGGGTCGAACTATGGCTACACCTTC
>TRBV7-9|-|12|-|TRBJ1-2
CASSLERAGYTF
TGTGCCAGCAGCTTAGAGAGGGCTGGCTACACCTTC
>TRBV11-3|few|17|-|TRBJ1-2
CASSLSGLGPLNYGYTF
TGTGCCAGCAGCTTATCGGGTTTAGGCCCTCTGAACTATGGCTACACCTTC
>TRBV29-1|once|14|-|TRBJ2-2
CSVGETQNTGELFF
TGCAGCGTTGGGGAGACGCAGAACACCGGGGAGCTGTTTTTT
>TRBV7-8|few|13|-|TRBJ1-2
CASSLARAAGYTF
TGTGCCAGCAGCTTAGCGAGGGCAGCCGGCTACACCTTC
>TRBV4-2|-|17|-|TRBJ1-1
CASSQDKVMDANTEAFF
TGTGCCAGCAGCCAAGATAAAGTTATGGACGCCAACACTGAAGCTTTCTTT
>TRBV5-1|few|13|TRBD1|TRBJ1-6
CASGQGAESPLHF
TGCGCCAGTGGACAGGGGGCGGAATCACCCCTCCACTTT
>TRBV12-5|few|13|-|TRBJ1-4
CASGLRESEKLFF
TGTGCTAGTGGTTTGCGGGAGAGCGAAAAACTGTTTTTT
>TRBV2|-|12|-|TRBJ1-1
CASMSGVSRAFF
TGTGCCAGCATGTCCGGAGTTTCGAGAGCTTTCTTT
>TRBV4-1|-|18|-|TRBJ1-4
CASSQDNRGTGGDEKLFF
TGCGCCAGCAGCCAAGATAACCGGGGCACAGGTGGGGATGAAAAACTGTTTTTT
>TRBV6-5|few|13|-|TRBJ2-3
CASSYSGENTQYF
TGTGCCAGCAGTTACTCGGGGGAAAATACGCAGTATTTT
>TRBV25-1|-|14|-|TRBJ2-5
CASSDPEYQETQYF
TGTGCCAGCAGTGACCCAGAATACCAAGAGACCCAGTACTTC
>TRBV20-1|-|11|-|TRBJ2-5
CSAIGQETQYF
TGCAGTGCTATAGGCCAAGAGACCCAGTACTTC
>TRBV5-1|few|12|-|TRBJ2-3
CASRDESDTQYF
TGCGCCAGCAGGGACGAGTCAGATACGCAGTATTTT
>TRBV15|-|13|-|TRBJ2-7
CATSSMARGEQYF
TGTGCCACCAGCTCAATGGCGAGGGGAGAGCAGTACTTC
>TRBV2|-|13|TRBD1|TRBJ1-5
CASAPGQSMPQHF
TGTGCCAGCGCACCGGGACAGAGTATGCCCCAGCATTTT
>TRBV5-1|-|13|-|TRBJ2-7
CASSSSRDYEQYF
TGCGCCAGCAGCTCTTCCAGGGACTACGAGCAGTACTTC
>TRBV29-1|-|14|TRBD1|TRBJ1-1
CSVGQGGGNTEAFF
TGCAGCGTTGGACAGGGAGGGGGGAACACTGAAGCTTTCTTT